Below, 25 T cell receptor beta chains from the same sample are listed, as sequenced in a study of T cells in women clearing cervical HPV infection. Clones were sequenced by immunoSEQ multiplex PCR, and TCRdb holds only the in-frame ones, with some missing. The sample data list approximately 16,000 clones. The sample taken for sequencing was blood buffy coat. The origin of the receptors is a woman between 18 and 70 years old with a cervical HPV16 infection that either progressed to CIN3+ or cleared (not recorded which).

The CDR3 DNA, read in part, is TGTGCCAGCAACCCGAGAAGGTCCCCCTACTACGAC. It specifies CASNPRRSPYYD. The entire CDR3 reads CASNPRRSPYYDYTF. The chain joins TRBV5-6 to TRBJ1-2; D not certain. The sequence runs out 3 residues before the end of the CDR3; the remainder is reconstructed from the germline J gene. The CDR3 sequence is 15 residues long. CDR1 is SGHDT, CDR2 YYEEEE, per germline.

Of note for this clone: The sequence runs out 3 residues before the end of the CDR3; the remainder is reconstructed from the germline J gene. The chain links TRBV20-1 to TRBJ1-2, with a possible D match to TRBD1 (6 bases). Germline V lookup: CDR1 DFQATT, CDR2 SNEGSKA (reference sequence). Deletions cut 4 bases from V and 7 bases from J, with 19 bases between. The CDR3 loop spans 14 amino acids. The part of the CDR3 DNA that was read is TGCAGTGCTACTATATATCAGGGGCTAGGTGGC. It is translated as CSATIYQGLGG. The whole CDR3 sequence reads CSATIYQGLGGYTF.

Remarks on this clone: The CDR3 is cut off 3 residues early in the read; its end comes from the germline J gene. The rearrangement joins TRBV30 to TRBJ1-3; no firm D call. CDR3 size: 13 residues. V was pared by 7 bases and J by 2 bases, with 12 bases between. CDR1 and CDR2 from the germline V gene are GTSNPN and SVGIG (reference sequence). The covered CDR3 bases are TGTGCCTACATACCCGGGGCTGGAAACACC. Amino acid sequence: CAYIPGAGNT. Given in full, the CDR3 is CAYIPGAGNTIYF.

Of note for this clone: With the read ending 3 residues before the CDR3 end, the germline J gene is used to fill in that end. V is TRBV7-2 and J is TRBJ2-7, with a possible D match to TRBD2 (5 bases). This CDR3 is built from 15 residues. Trimming took 3 bases from V and 3 from J, leaving 15 bases between them. The germline gives CDR1 SGHTA, CDR2 FQGNSA. CDR3 bases read: TGTGCCAGCAGCTTGGGCTGGTCACGGGGCTACGAG. Translated, it gives CASSLGWSRGYE. The whole CDR3 region reads CASSLGWSRGYEQYF. The variable domain in full, completed from reference TRBV7-2 and TRBJ2-7, reads GAGVSQSPSNKVTEKGKDVELRCDPISGHTALYWYRQSLGQGLEFLIYFQGNSAPDKSGLPSDRFSAERTGGSVSTLTIQRTQQEDSAVYLCASSLGWSRGYEQYFGPGTRLTVT.

About this clone: Read sequence stops 3 residues before the CDR3 end, and the germline J gene provides the missing end. The V gene is TRBV19, the J gene TRBJ2-7; 7 nucleotides agree with TRBD2. Germline values: CDR1 LNHDA, CDR2 SQIVND (reference sequence). The CDR3 loop spans 16 amino acids. V lost 2 bases, J lost 4 bases, and 11 bases stayed unmatched. The chain's CDR3 is CASSIFDPHGGYEQYF. CDR3 DNA (partial): TGTGCCAGTAGTATATTCGACCCCCACGGGGGGTACGAG.

A remark on this clone: From the germline J gene comes the end of the CDR3, since the read stops 3 residues before it. This chain joins TRBV10-3 and TRBJ2-5, with TRBD2 matching over 12 bases. CDR3 length: 13 amino acids. The trim removed 6 bases at V and 4 bases at J, leaving 0 bases unmatched. Germline values: CDR1 ENHRY, CDR2 SYGVKD. The CDR3 loop is CAIRLAGGETQYF. The sequenced part of the CDR3 DNA is TGTGCCATCAGACTAGCGGGAGGAGAGACC.

Comment on this clone: Read coverage stops 3 residues before the CDR3 terminus; the germline J gene supplies the remainder. The rearrangement joins TRBV18 to TRBJ2-7, with D perhaps TRBD1 (6 bases). Trimming cost V 0 bases and J 3 bases, with 15 bases left between them. Germline loops: CDR1 KGHSH, CDR2 LQKENI. The CDR3 is 16 amino acids. CDR3 bases read: TGTGCCAGCTCACCACCTTCTACAGGGAGCCGCTACGAG. This sequence encodes CASSPPSTGSRYE. The entire CDR3 sequence reads CASSPPSTGSRYEQYF.

For this clone: From the germline J gene comes the end of the CDR3, since the read stops 3 residues before it. The chain has TRBV6-1 and TRBJ1-2, with D perhaps TRBD1 (5 bases). The CDR3 loop spans 14 amino acids. CDR1 and CDR2 from the germline V gene are MNHNS and SASEGT. The CDR3 DNA, read in part, is TGTGCCAGCAGTGCCATTGACAGACCAGGGGGC. This sequence encodes CASSAIDRPGG. The full CDR3 is CASSAIDRPGGYTF.

Notes on this clone: Coverage ceases 3 residues before the CDR3 finishes, and the germline J gene fills in the end. V gene TRBV7-9 combines with J gene TRBJ1-2, with 7 nucleotides matching TRBD1. Germline V gene lookup returns CDR1 SEHNR and CDR2 FQNEAQ (reference sequence). CDR3 length: 13 residues. CDR3: CASSPRDSYDYTF. The DNA read from the CDR3 is TGTGCCAGCAGCCCCCGGGACAGCTACGAC.

In regard to this clone: The read ends 3 residues before the CDR3 terminus; that terminus is restored from the germline J gene. The chain joins TRBV29-1 to TRBJ2-3; no clear D. Germline CDR1 reads SQVTM; CDR2 reads ANQGSEA. The CDR3 contains 14 residues. The CDR3 bases that were read are TGCAGCGTCTCGTCACCACATAGCAATCAGCCG. Amino acids: CSVSSPHSNQP. The CDR3 reads in full as CSVSSPHSNQPQYF.

A note on this clone: The missing CDR3 end, 3 residues past where the read stops, is filled in from the germline J gene. J is TRBJ1-2 and V is TRBV2; D perhaps matches TRBD1 (5 bases). The CDR3 runs to 15 residues. Per the germline V gene, CDR1 is SNHLY and CDR2 is FYNNEI. CDR3 loop: CASSAGTSESNDYTF. The covered CDR3 bases are TGTGCCAGCAGTGCCGGGACTAGCGAATCGAATGAC.

A note on this clone: The read is 3 residues too short to cover the CDR3 end, so that end is filled in from the germline J gene. V gene TRBV11-2 combines with J gene TRBJ2-7, with D tentatively TRBD1 (6 bases). From germline, CDR1 is SGHAT and CDR2 FQNNGV. CDR3 length: 14 residues. V was trimmed by 5 bases and J by 1 base, leaving 12 bases between them. CDR3 in amino acids: CASSPGAGSYEQYF. CDR3 DNA (partial): TGTGCCAGCAGCCCAGGGGCAGGGTCCTACGAG.

A remark on this clone: The observed sequence ends 3 residues before the CDR3 terminus, with the missing tail filled in from the germline J gene. J is TRBJ2-7 and V is TRBV7-9; D is undetermined. Germline CDR1 is SEHNR and CDR2 is FQNEAQ (reference sequence). The V end was cut by 5 bases, the J end by 4 bases, with 9 bases between. This CDR3 has 12 amino acids. The DNA read from the CDR3 is TGTGCCAGCAGCCCACCGGGTTACGAG. Encoded protein: CASSPPGYE. The whole CDR3 protein reads CASSPPGYEQYF.

On this clone itself: The read terminates 3 residues before the CDR3 end, so the remaining end is supplied by the germline J gene. The J gene is TRBJ1-1, the V gene TRBV25-1, with no clear D. Trimming took off 1 base at V and 4 bases at J, with 7 bases between the two ends. The germline V gene has CDR1 MGHDK and CDR2 SYGVNS. This CDR3 comprises 13 residues. The CDR3 sequence: CASSESRATEAFF. The CDR3 bases that were read are TGTGCCAGCAGTGAATCGAGAGCCACTGAA. Based on the CDR3 plus reference TRBV25-1 and TRBJ1-1, the full variable domain is EADIYQTPRYLVIGTGKKITLECSQTMGHDKMYWYQQDPGMELHLIHYSYGVNSTEKGDLSSESTVSRIRTEHFPLTLESARPSHTSQYLCASSESRATEAFFGQGTRLTVV.

Note on this clone: The CDR3 extends 3 residues past the end of the read, so its final part is completed from the germline J gene. This chain links TRBV14 with TRBJ2-7; 8 nucleotides match TRBD1. Germline V CDR1 and CDR2: SGHDN, FVKESK. This CDR3 is built from 14 residues. V lost 4 bases, J lost 2 bases, and 4 bases stayed unmatched. Partial CDR3 DNA: TGTGCCAGCAGCCTAACAGGGGGTCCCTACGAG. It encodes CASSLTGGPYE. The complete CDR3 reads CASSLTGGPYEQYF.

Points on this clone: The CDR3 is cut off 3 residues early in the read; its end comes from the germline J gene. This chain uses TRBV7-9 with TRBJ2-2; D is perhaps TRBD1 (5 bases). Germline values: CDR1 SEHNR, CDR2 FQNEAQ (reference sequence). This CDR3 contains 13 residues. CDR3 amino acids: CASSTSGANVLFF. CDR3 bases read: TGTGCCAGCAGTACCTCTGGGGCCAACGTG.

For this clone: The CDR3 goes on 3 residues after the read ends, and that part is filled in from the germline J gene. The V gene is TRBV7-9, the J gene TRBJ1-2; TRBD1 is a possible D gene (5 bases). There are 13 residues in the CDR3. CDR1 is SEHNR and CDR2 is FQNEAQ in the germline V gene (reference sequence). CDR3 in amino acids: CASSSRGPEDYTF. CDR3 bases read: TGTGCCAGCAGCTCAAGGGGCCCTGAAGAC.

In the case of this clone: The read comes to an end 3 residues before the CDR3 does, leaving the germline J gene to fill in the end. The chain carries TRBV24-1 and TRBJ2-1; no firm D call. Trimming shortened V by 4 bases and J by 8 bases, and 11 bases separated the two germline ends. The germline CDR1 and CDR2 sequences are KGHDR and SFDVKD. This CDR3 region has 13 residues. CDR3 residues: CATSDRSLDEQFF. The sequenced CDR3 bases are TGTGCCACCAGTGACCGTAGTCTCGATGAG.

Details on this clone: The read ends 3 residues early relative to the CDR3; the germline J gene fills the gap. This chain connects TRBV5-1 to TRBJ2-5, with a weak D call TRBD1 (6 bases). Trimming stripped 3 bases from V and 1 base from J, with 13 bases between. The CDR3 covers 15 residues. Germline V gene lookup returns CDR1 SGHRS and CDR2 YFSETQ. The CDR3: CASSSPQGSQETQYF. CDR3 DNA, as far as it was read: TGCGCCAGCAGCTCCCCACAGGGCTCCCAAGAGACC.

Notes on this clone: The missing CDR3 end, 3 residues past where the read stops, is filled in from the germline J gene. The chain is built from TRBV7-2 and TRBJ2-5; the D gene is possibly TRBD2 (6 bases). The CDR3 loop spans 15 amino acids. Germline V gene sequence: CDR1 SGHTA, CDR2 FQGNSA. The V end lost 1 base, the J end lost 5 bases, and 14 bases lay between the germline ends. The DNA read from the CDR3 is TGTGCCAGCAGCTTAGTAGGGGAGGTGGGGGAGACC. Its translation is CASSLVGEVGET. The full CDR3 is CASSLVGEVGETQYF.

As to this clone: The read terminates 3 residues before the CDR3 end, so the remaining end is supplied by the germline J gene. The V and J genes are TRBV6-2 or TRBV6-3 and TRBJ1-4; D not resolved. The V end lost 5 bases, the J end lost 7 bases, and 14 bases lay between the germline ends. CDR3 length: 14 amino acids. The V gene's germline CDR1 is MNHEY and CDR2 SVGEGT. The CDR3 region is CASSTGRGGEKLFF. The sequenced part of the CDR3 DNA is TGTGCCAGCAGTACTGGTCGGGGTGGTGAAAAA.

A remark on this clone: The read ends 3 residues before the CDR3 terminus; that terminus is restored from the germline J gene. The V gene is TRBV5-1, the J gene TRBJ2-3; 10 nucleotides line up with TRBD1. Germline CDR1 and CDR2: SGHRS and YFSETQ. J was trimmed by 5 bases and V by 3 bases; bases with no gene match: 6. This CDR3 contains 15 residues. The DNA read from the CDR3 is TGCGCCAGCAGCTCCCGGGACAGGGGTGGAGATACG. It encodes CASSSRDRGGDT. The complete CDR3 sequence is CASSSRDRGGDTQYF.

Note on this clone: The sequence runs out 3 residues before the end of the CDR3; the remainder is reconstructed from the germline J gene. The V call is TRBV6-2 or TRBV6-3, the J call TRBJ2-3; 7 bases agree with TRBD2. Germline CDR1 MNHEY, CDR2 SVGEGT. CDR3 size: 13 residues. The CDR3 spells CASSYGGEEAQYF. Incomplete CDR3 DNA: TGTGCCAGCAGTTATGGGGGGGAAGAGGCG.

A word on this clone: The sequence runs out 3 residues before the end of the CDR3; the remainder is reconstructed from the germline J gene. J is TRBJ2-7 and V is TRBV20-1, with D perhaps TRBD2 (6 bases). The CDR3 runs 13 residues. The V gene's germline CDR1 is DFQATT and CDR2 SNEGSKA (reference sequence). V was shortened by 3 bases and J by 6 bases, with 15 bases between the two germline ends. The sequenced CDR3 bases are TGCAGTGCTAGGGGGGGACTGGTTGGCGAG. Translation gives CSARGGLVGE. From start to end, the CDR3 is CSARGGLVGEQYF.

Remarks on this clone: Compared with germline, one end of the junction differs, possibly owing to a read error. Sequencing ends 3 residues short of the CDR3 end; the germline J gene provides the rest. The same CDR3 arises from other DNA sequences in this sample as well. The rearrangement uses TRBV18 and TRBJ1-3, with a possible D match to TRBD1 (5 bases). The CDR3 extends over 16 amino acids. Germline CDR1 KGHSH, CDR2 LQKENI. The CDR3 bases that were read are TGTGCCAGCTCAAGATTGACAGTCGACTCTGGAAACACG. This translates into CASSRLTVDSGNT. The complete CDR3 protein is CASSRLTVDSGNTIYF.